This T cell receptor beta chain was obtained from a study of T cells after yellow fever vaccination. General observations from the study: The study re-detected most primary-vaccination clones after the booster (96% CD4, around 89% CD8). Faster peaking, at day 5 versus 15, marked a secondary response that was weaker.

Template-switching 5'RACE yielded the TCR cDNA; a universal primer site and UMIs were added in the process. TCRdb re-analysed the 5' RACE reads in MiXCR, keeping a single row per CDR3 protein. The table shows 350,000 or so distinct CDR3 sequences, with roughly 8.4% occurring only once. This CDR3 is 15 amino acids long. CDR1 DFQATT and CDR2 SNEGSKA come from the germline V gene (reference sequence). J was trimmed by 2 bases and V by 0 bases; bases with no gene match: 3. At least ten counts were recorded for this clonotype. The target antigen is unknown. The gene calls are TRBV20-1 and TRBJ2-1; 8 bases are shared with TRBD1. This TCR came from a man younger than 30 who received the YFV17D yellow fever vaccine. The material sequenced was PBMCs, taken approximately 47 days after the first yellow fever vaccination. This chain's CDR3 is CSARDRQGPYNEQFF. The CDR3 region has the DNA TGCAGTGCTAGAGATCGACAGGGGCCCTACAATGAGCAGTTCTTC.